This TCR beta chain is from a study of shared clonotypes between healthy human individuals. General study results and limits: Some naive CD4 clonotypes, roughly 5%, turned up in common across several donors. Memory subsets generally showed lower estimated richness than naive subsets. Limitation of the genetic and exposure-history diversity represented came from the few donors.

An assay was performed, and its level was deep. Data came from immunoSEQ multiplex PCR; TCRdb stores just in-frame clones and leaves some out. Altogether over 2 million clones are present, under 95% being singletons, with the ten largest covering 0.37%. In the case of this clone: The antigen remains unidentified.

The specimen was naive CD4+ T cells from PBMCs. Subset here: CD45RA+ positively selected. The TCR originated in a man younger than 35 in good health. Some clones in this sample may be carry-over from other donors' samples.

The CDR3 spells CASSYFGQGSNQPQHF. CDR3 DNA sequence: TGTGCCAGCAGTTACTTTGGACAGGGTAGCAATCAGCCCCAGCATTTT. The chain uses TRBV6-6 and TRBJ1-5; 8 bases are a match to TRBD1. Germline V gene lookup returns CDR1 MNHNY and CDR2 SVGAGI (reference sequence). The V and J ends lost 1 base and 0 bases, in that order; junction bases with no gene match: 2. The CDR3 sequence is 16 residues long.